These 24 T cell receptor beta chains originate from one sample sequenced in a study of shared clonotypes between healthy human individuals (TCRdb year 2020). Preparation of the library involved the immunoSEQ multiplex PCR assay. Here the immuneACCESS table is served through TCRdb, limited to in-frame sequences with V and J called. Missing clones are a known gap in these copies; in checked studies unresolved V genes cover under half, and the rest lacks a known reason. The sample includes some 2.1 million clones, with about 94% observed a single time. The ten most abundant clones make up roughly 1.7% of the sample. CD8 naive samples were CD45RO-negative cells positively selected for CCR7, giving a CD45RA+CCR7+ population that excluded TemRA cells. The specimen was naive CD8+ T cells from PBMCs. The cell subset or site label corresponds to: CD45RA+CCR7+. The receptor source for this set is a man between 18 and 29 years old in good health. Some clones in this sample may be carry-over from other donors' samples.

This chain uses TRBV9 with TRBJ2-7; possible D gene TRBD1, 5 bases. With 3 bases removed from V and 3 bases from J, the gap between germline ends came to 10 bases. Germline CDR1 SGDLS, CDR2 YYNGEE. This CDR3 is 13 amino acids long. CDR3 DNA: TGTGCCAGCAGCGATGGCAGGGTCTACGAGCAGTACTTC. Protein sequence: CASSDGRVYEQYF.

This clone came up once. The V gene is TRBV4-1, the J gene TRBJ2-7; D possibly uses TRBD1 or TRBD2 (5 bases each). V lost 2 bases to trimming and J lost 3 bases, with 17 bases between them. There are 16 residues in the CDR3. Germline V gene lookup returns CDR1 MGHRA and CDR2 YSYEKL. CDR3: CASSQSIGTTYYEQYF. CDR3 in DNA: TGCGCCAGCAGCCAATCTATCGGGACGACCTACTACGAGCAGTACTTC.

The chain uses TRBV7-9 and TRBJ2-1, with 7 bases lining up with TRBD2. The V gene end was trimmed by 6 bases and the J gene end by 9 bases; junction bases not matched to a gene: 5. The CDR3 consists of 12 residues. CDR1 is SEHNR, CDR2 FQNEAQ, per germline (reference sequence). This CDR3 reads CASRGGAPEQFF. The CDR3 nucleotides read TGTGCCAGCAGGGGAGGGGCGCCTGAGCAGTTCTTC.

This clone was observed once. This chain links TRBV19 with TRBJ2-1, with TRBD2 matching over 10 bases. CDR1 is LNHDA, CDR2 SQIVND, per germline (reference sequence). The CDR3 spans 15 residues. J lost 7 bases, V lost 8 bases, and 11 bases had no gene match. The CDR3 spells CASSILLAGLNEQFF. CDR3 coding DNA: TGTGCCAGTTCGATTCTACTAGCGGGACTGAATGAGCAGTTCTTC.

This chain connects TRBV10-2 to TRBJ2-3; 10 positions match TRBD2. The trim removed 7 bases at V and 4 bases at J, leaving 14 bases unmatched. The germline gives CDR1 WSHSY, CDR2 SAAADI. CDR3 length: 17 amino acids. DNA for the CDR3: TGCGCCAGCACCATGATTGGCCTAGCGGGAGTGGCAGATACGCAGTATTTT. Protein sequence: CASTMIGLAGVADTQYF.

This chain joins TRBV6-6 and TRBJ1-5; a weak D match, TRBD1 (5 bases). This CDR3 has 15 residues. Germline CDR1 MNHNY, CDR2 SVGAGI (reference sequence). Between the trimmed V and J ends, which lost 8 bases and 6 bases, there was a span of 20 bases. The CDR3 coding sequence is TGTGCCAGCGAACTCAGGCCCGGGGGTTTTCAGCCCCAGCATTTT. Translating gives CASELRPGGFQPQHF.

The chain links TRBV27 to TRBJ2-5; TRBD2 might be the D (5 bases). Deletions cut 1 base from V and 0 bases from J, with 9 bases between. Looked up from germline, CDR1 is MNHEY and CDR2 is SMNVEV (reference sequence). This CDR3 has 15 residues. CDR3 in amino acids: CASSLWPGNQETQYF. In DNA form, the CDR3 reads TGTGCCAGCAGTTTATGGCCGGGGAACCAAGAGACCCAGTACTTC.

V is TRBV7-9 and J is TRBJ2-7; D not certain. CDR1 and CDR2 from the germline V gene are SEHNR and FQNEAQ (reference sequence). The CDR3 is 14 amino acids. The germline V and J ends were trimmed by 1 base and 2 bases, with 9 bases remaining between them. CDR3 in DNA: TGTGCCAGCAGCTTAGGGATCCCACCCTACGAGCAGTACTTC. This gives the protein CASSLGIPPYEQYF.

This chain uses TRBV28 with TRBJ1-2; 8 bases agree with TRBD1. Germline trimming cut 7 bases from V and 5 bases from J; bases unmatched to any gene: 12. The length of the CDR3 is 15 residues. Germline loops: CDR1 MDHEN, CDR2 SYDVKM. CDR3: CASTLTRDRTYGYTF. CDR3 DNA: TGTGCCAGCACCCTCACCAGGGACAGGACATATGGCTACACCTTC.

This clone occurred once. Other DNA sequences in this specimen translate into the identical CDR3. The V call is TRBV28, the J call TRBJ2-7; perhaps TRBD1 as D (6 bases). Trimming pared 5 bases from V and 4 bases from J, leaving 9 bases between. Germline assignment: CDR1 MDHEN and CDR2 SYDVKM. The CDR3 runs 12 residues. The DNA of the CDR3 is TGTGCCAGCAGTCAGGACAGTTACGAGCAGTACTTC. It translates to CASSQDSYEQYF.

The CDR3 is CASSGNSGANVLTF. The CDR3 DNA is TGTGCCAGTAGCGGGAACTCTGGGGCCAACGTCCTGACTTTC. This chain joins TRBV19 and TRBJ2-6, with D perhaps matching TRBD2 (5 bases). Trimming shortened V by 6 bases and J by 0 bases, and 6 bases separated the two germline ends. Germline V gene data show CDR1 as LNHDA and CDR2 as SQIVND (reference sequence). This CDR3 has 14 amino acids.

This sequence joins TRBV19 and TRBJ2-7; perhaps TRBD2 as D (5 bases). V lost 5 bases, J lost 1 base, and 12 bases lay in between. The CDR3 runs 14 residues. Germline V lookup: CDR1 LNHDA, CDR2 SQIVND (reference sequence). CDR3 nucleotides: TGTGCCAGTAGTCGGGTAGCGCCTTCCTACGAGCAGTACTTC. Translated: CASSRVAPSYEQYF.

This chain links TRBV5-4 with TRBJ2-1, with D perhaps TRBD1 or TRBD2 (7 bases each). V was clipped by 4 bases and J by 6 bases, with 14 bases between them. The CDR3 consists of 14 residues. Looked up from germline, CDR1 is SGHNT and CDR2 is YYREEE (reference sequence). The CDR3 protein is CASSLRGGGNEQFF. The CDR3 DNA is TGTGCCAGCAGCCTCAGGGGGGGAGGCAATGAGCAGTTCTTC.

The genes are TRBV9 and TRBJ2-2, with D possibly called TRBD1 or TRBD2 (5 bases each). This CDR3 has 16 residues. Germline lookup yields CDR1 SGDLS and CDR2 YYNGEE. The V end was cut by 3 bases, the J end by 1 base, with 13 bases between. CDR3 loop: CASSDLRGENTGELFF. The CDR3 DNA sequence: TGTGCCAGCAGCGACCTAAGGGGAGAGAACACCGGGGAGCTGTTTTTT.

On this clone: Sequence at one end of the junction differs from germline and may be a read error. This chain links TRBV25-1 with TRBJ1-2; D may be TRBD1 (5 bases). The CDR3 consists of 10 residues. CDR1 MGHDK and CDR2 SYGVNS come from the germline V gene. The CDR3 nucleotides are TGTGCCAGCAGTGGCTCCGGGACGGTCTTC. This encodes CASSGSGTVF.

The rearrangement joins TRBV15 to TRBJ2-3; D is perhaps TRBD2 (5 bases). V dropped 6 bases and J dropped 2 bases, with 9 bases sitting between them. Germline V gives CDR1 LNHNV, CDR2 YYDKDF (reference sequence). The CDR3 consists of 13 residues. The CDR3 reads CATRDFITDTQYF. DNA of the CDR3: TGTGCCACCAGGGACTTCATCACAGATACGCAGTATTTT.

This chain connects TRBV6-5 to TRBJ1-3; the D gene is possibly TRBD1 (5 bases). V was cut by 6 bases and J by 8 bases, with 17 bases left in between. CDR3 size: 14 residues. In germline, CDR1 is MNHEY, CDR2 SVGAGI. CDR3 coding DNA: TGTGCCAGCAGCTCCTACGTCAGGGCGGACACCATATATTTT. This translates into CASSSYVRADTIYF.

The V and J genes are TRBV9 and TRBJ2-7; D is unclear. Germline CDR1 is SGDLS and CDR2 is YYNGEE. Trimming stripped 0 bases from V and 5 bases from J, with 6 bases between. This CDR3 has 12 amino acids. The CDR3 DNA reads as TGTGCCAGCAGCGTAGGTGGCCACGAGCAGTACTTC. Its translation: CASSVGGHEQYF.

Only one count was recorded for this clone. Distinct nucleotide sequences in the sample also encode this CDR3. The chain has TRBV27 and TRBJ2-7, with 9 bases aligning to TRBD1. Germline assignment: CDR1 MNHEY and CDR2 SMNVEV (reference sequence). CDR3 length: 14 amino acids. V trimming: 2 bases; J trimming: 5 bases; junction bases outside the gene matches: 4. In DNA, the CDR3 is TGTGCCAGCAGTTTAAGGGGACAGGGCCACGAGCAGTACTTC. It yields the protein CASSLRGQGHEQYF.

The CDR3 coding sequence is TGTGCCAGCAGCCCTGGGGGCCCAGGGGGGACCTACGAGCAGTACTTC. Protein sequence: CASSPGGPGGTYEQYF. This chain joins TRBV13 and TRBJ2-7; possible D gene TRBD1, 7 bases. V dropped 5 bases and J dropped 2 bases, with 19 bases sitting between them. Germline CDR1 is PRHDT and CDR2 is FYEKMQ (reference sequence). The CDR3 is 16 amino acids. The complete variable domain, with remaining parts taken from reference TRBV13 and TRBJ2-7, reads AAGVIQSPRHLIKEKRETATLKCYPIPRHDTVYWYQQGPGQDPQFLISFYEKMQSDKGSIPDRFSAQQFSDYHSELNMSSLELGDSALYFCASSPGGPGGTYEQYFGPGTRLTVT.

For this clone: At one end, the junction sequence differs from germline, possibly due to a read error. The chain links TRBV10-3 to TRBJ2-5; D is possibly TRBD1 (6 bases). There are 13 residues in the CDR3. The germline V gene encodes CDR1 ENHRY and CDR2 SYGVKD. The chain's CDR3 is CASSQQGHETQYF. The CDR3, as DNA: TGTGCCAGCAGTCAACAGGGACATGAAACCCAGTACTTC.

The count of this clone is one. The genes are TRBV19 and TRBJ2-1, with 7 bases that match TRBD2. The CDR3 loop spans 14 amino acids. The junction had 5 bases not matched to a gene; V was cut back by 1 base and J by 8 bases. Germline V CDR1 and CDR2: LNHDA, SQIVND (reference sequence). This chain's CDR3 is CASSIVGGLDEQFF. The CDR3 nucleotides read TGTGCCAGTAGTATAGTGGGAGGGCTCGATGAGCAGTTCTTC. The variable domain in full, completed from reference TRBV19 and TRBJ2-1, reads DGGITQSPKYLFRKEGQNVTLSCEQNLNHDAMYWYRQDPGQGLRLIYYSQIVNDFQKGDIAEGYSVSREKKESFPLTVTSAQKNPTAFYLCASSIVGGLDEQFFGPGTRLTVL.

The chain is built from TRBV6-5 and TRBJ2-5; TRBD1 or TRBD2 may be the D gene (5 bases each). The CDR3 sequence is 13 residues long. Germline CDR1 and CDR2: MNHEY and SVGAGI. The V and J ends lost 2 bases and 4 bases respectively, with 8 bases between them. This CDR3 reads CASSYGGLETQYF. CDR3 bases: TGTGCCAGCAGTTACGGGGGTCTAGAGACCCAGTACTTC.

CDR3 amino acids: CASSLGASGWGTDTQYF. The CDR3 region has the DNA TGTGCCAGCAGTTTAGGGGCTAGCGGGTGGGGCACAGATACGCAGTATTTT. This chain joins TRBV28 and TRBJ2-3, with 8 bases identical to TRBD2. J was trimmed by 1 base and V by 2 bases; bases with no gene match: 8. Germline V gene sequence: CDR1 MDHEN, CDR2 SYDVKM. The CDR3 is 17 residues long.